The 8 T cell receptor beta chains presented below share a single source sample, sequenced in a study of blood T cell repertoires in COVID-19. Sequencing was performed with immunoSEQ multiplex PCR; in TCRdb, only in-frame clones are kept and a portion is missing. The table lists about 290,000 clones, under 90% of them singletons. Sequencing input: PBMCs or T cells enriched from blood (not recorded which). The origin of the receptors is a woman aged 40 to 50 who had recovered from COVID-19.

This chain joins TRBV5-4 and TRBJ1-2; 8 nucleotides match TRBD1. The CDR3 consists of 14 residues. CDR1 is SGHNT, CDR2 YYREEE, per germline (reference sequence). V gave up 4 bases and J gave up 8 bases; unmatched junction bases: 10. In nucleotides, the CDR3 is TGTGCCAGCAGCACCGGACAGGGCTTCTCCGGCTACACCTTC. As protein: CASSTGQGFSGYTF. The whole variable domain, filled in from reference TRBV5-4 and TRBJ1-2, reads ETGVTQSPTHLIKTRGQQVTLRCSSQSGHNTVSWYQQALGQGPQFIFQYYREEENGRGNFPPRFSGLQFPNYSSELNVNALELDDSALYLCASSTGQGFSGYTFGSGTRLTVV.

V usage is TRBV18 and J usage is TRBJ1-2; D perhaps matches TRBD1 (5 bases). The V end was cut by 2 bases, the J end by 7 bases, with 11 bases between. CDR1 is KGHSH, CDR2 LQKENI, per germline. The CDR3 contains 13 residues. CDR3 in amino acids: CASSPGDQGGYTF. As DNA, the CDR3 is TGTGCCAGCTCACCAGGTGATCAGGGTGGCTACACCTTC.

The chain couples TRBV2 to TRBJ1-1; tentatively, D is TRBD1 (5 bases). CDR3 size: 14 residues. Germline V CDR1 and CDR2: SNHLY, FYNNEI. The V end was cut by 0 bases, the J end by 5 bases, with 10 bases between. The CDR3 spells CASSEAARVTEAFF. The CDR3 nucleotides read TGTGCCAGCAGTGAAGCTGCCAGGGTAACTGAAGCTTTCTTT.

The V call is TRBV19, the J call TRBJ1-5; tentatively, D is TRBD1 (6 bases). This CDR3 is 15 amino acids long. The germline CDR1 and CDR2 sequences are LNHDA and SQIVND (reference sequence). V was cut by 7 bases and J by 7 bases, with 20 bases left in between. The CDR3 nucleotides are TGTGCCAGTACCTCGACAGGAAGACTATCCCAGCCCCAGCATTTT. Its translation is CASTSTGRLSQPQHF.

The gene calls are TRBV9 and TRBJ2-1, with 8 bases fitting TRBD2. Germline assignment: CDR1 SGDLS and CDR2 YYNGEE. This CDR3 is built from 15 residues. The V and J ends lost 4 bases and 3 bases, in that order; junction bases with no gene match: 6. This CDR3 is CASSPGGLNYNEQFF. For the CDR3, the DNA is TGTGCCAGCAGCCCGGGGGGGCTCAACTACAATGAGCAGTTCTTC.

This sequence joins TRBV7-3 and TRBJ1-1; D perhaps matches TRBD1 (6 bases). V lost 3 bases and J 4 bases, leaving 9 bases between the germline ends. The germline V gene has CDR1 SGHTA and CDR2 FQGTGA. The CDR3 is 13 amino acids. The CDR3: CASSFRQATEAFF. The CDR3 DNA reads TGTGCCAGCAGCTTCCGACAGGCCACTGAAGCTTTCTTT.

This chain joins TRBV11-2 and TRBJ1-2; TRBD1 is a possible D gene (6 bases). CDR1 SGHAT and CDR2 FQNNGV come from the germline V gene. V was trimmed by 5 bases and J by 0 bases, leaving 16 bases between them. The CDR3 runs 16 residues. CDR3 coding DNA: TGTGCCAGCAGCCCCAGGACAGACGGATCTAACTATGGCTACACCTTC. Translating it yields CASSPRTDGSNYGYTF.

This rearrangement joins TRBV3-1 (or the pseudogene TRBV3-2) to TRBJ2-3; TRBD2 aligns across 7 bases. CDR1 is LGHDT, CDR2 YNNKEL, per germline (reference sequence). The J segment lost 0 bases and the V segment lost 0 bases, leaving 3 bases of the junction unmatched. The CDR3 is 16 residues long. CDR3 coding DNA: TGTGCCAGCAGCCAAGATTGGGGGGGTAGCACAGATACGCAGTATTTT. Translating it yields CASSQDWGGSTDTQYF.